This TCR beta chain was profiled in a study of CD8 T cells in ankylosing spondylitis. Notes on the study in general: Apparently characteristic of ankylosing spondylitis blood was a TCR beta motif (eight highly homologous variants).

Each CDR3 protein gets one entry after TCRdb re-called the 5' RACE reads with MiXCR. The top ten hold around an eighth of the sample, which has approximately 110,000 distinct CDR3 sequences, 24% seen once. CDR3 length equals 11 residues. V was clipped by 5 bases and J by 5 bases, with 7 bases between them. CDR1 is SGHRS, CDR2 YFSETQ, per germline. The count of this clonotype is one. The antigen remains undetermined. This TCR was recovered from a male donor with ankylosing spondylitis. V gene TRBV5-1 combines with J gene TRBJ2-5; D is unresolved. Sample: synovial fluid, either unsorted or a sorted T cell fraction (not recorded which). This CDR3 reads CASRTAETQYF. Written as DNA, the CDR3 is TGCGCCAGCAGGACCGCGGAGACCCAGTACTTC. The whole variable domain, remainder taken from reference TRBV5-1 and TRBJ2-5, is KAGVTQTPRYLIKTRGQQVTLSCSPISGHRSVSWYQQTPGQGLQFLFEYFSETQRNKGNFPGRFSGRQFSNSRSEMNVSTLELGDSALYLCASRTAETQYFGPGTRLLVL.